This T cell receptor beta chain came from a study of control samples from healthy donors and cancer patients. Assay: immunoSEQ multiplex PCR; the TCRdb copy retains only in-frame clones and omits some. The sample lists about 160,000 clones, about 90% occurring once. CDR1 is SGHRS, CDR2 YFSETQ, per germline. The CDR3 totals 13 residues. The V gene lost 1 base and the J gene lost 4 bases, with 6 bases spanning the gap. This clonotype was obtained from a young man in good health. The source material was blood. This chain uses TRBV5-1 with TRBJ1-5; no clear D. CDR3 DNA: TGCGCCAGCAGCTTGTCCCATAATCAGCCCCAGCATTTT. Protein sequence: CASSLSHNQPQHF.